There are a few counts of the clone carrying this T cell receptor (beta chain). Antigen specificity is unknown. These data originate in a study of T cells in Graves' hyperthyroidism and ophthalmopathy. General study findings and limits: Most thyroid clonotypes expanded above 0.001 appeared in blood too. The model's output predicted ophthalmopathy at a median of roughly 6.9 months prior to onset.

The study based diagnoses on clinical symptoms, serum thyroxine and TRAb, thyroid ultrasound and orbital computed tomography. The PBMCs had their origin in roughly 9.8 ml of fresh peripheral blood. This CDR3 region has 15 residues. Germline CDR1 is ENHRY and CDR2 is SYGVKD. Trimming removed 0 bases at V and 8 bases at J, with 11 bases between. RNA transcripts gave rise to amplified TCR beta CDR3 regions. During a first-round RT-PCR of the TCR CDR3, the HTBI primer set was used. TCRdb ran MiXCR on the multiplex PCR reads and lists one entry per CDR3 protein. The sample lists about 640,000 distinct CDR3 sequences; around 13% were seen once.

The chain combines TRBV10-3 with TRBJ1-6, with D uncertain. The TCR originated in a woman between 45 and 60 years old with Graves' ophthalmopathy. Source material: blood. This chain's CDR3 is CAISESSSRDSPLHF. CDR3 coding DNA: TGTGCCATCAGTGAGTCGAGTTCTAGGGATTCACCCCTCCACTTT.